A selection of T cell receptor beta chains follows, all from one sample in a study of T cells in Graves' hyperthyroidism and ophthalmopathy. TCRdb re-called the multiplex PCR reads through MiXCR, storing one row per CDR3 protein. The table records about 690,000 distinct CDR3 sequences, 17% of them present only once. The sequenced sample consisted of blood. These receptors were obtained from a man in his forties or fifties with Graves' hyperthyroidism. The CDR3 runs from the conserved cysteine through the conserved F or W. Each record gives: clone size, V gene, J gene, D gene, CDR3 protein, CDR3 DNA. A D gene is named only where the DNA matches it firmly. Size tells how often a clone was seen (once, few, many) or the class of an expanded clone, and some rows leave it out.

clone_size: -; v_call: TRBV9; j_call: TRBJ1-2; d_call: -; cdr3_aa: CASSFARGAPNYGYTF; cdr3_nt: TGTGCCAGCAGCTTCGCACGGGGGGCTCCTAACTATGGCTACACCTTC
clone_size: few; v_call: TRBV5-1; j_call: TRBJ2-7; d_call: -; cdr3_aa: CASSLDLGSYEQCF; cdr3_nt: TGCGCCAGCAGCTTGGATTTAGGATCCTACGAGCAGTGCTTC
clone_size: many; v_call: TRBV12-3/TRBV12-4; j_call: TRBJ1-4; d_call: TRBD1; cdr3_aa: CASRYRDRLNEKLFF; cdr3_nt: TGTGCCAGCAGGTACCGGGACAGGCTTAATGAAAAACTGTTTTTT
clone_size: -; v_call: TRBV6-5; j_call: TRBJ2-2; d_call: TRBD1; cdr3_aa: CASSYLTGGGELFF; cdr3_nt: TGTGCCAGCAGTTACTTAACAGGGGGCGGGGAGCTGTTTTTT
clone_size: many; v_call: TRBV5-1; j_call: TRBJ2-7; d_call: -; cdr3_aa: CASSPPGQGASYEQYF; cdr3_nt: TGCGCCAGCAGCCCCCCCGGGCAGGGAGCCTCCTACGAGCAGTACTTC
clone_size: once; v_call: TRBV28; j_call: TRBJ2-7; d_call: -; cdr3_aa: CASSLPGRDSSYEQYF; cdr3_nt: TGTGCCAGCAGTTTGCCGGGACGCGACAGCTCCTACGAGCAGTACTTC
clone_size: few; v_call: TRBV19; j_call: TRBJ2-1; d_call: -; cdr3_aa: CASSSELAYNEQFF; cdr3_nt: TGTGCCAGTAGTTCGGAACTAGCCTACAATGAGCAGTTCTTC
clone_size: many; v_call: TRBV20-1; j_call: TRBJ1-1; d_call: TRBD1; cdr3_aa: CSARASSGGRTEAFF; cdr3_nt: TGCAGTGCTAGAGCATCCTCAGGGGGCCGCACTGAAGCTTTCTTT
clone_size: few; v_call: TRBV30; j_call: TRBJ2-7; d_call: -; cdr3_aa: CAWSVRIYEQYF; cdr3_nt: TGTGCCTGGAGTGTAAGAATCTACGAGCAGTACTTC
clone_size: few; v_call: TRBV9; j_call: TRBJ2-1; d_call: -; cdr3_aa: CASSVVNQYEQFF; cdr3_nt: TGTGCCAGCAGCGTAGTAAACCAGTATGAGCAGTTCTTC
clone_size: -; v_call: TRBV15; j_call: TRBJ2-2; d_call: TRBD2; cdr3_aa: CATSRDAGRVTGELFF; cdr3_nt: TGTGCCACCAGCAGAGATGCCGGGAGGGTCACCGGGGAGCTGTTTTTT
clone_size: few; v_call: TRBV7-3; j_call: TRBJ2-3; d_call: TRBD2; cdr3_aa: CASSLSGASGRTTQYF; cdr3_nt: TGTGCCAGCAGCTTAAGTGGGGCTAGCGGGAGAACTACGCAGTATTTT
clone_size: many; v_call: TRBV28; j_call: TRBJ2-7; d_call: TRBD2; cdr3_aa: CASRPAVAGLTYEQYF; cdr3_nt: TGTGCCAGCAGACCGGCAGTAGCGGGGCTAACCTACGAGCAGTACTTC
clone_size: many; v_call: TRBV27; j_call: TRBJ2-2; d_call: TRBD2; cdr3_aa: CASLAGAGTGELFF; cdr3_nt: TGTGCCAGCCTAGCGGGAGCAGGCACCGGGGAGCTGTTTTTT
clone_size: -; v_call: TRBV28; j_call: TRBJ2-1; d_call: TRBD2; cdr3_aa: CASRPRTSGIYNEQFF; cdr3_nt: TGTGCCAGCAGGCCTAGGACTAGCGGTATATACAATGAGCAGTTCTTC
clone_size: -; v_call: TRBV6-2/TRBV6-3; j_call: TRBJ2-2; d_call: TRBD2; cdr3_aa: CASSPLASYTGELFF; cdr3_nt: TGTGCCAGCAGTCCACTAGCGTCTTACACCGGGGAGCTGTTTTTT
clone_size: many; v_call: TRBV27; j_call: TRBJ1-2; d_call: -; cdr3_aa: CASSSGRFYGYTF; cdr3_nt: TGTGCCAGCAGTTCGGGACGGTTCTATGGCTACACCTTC
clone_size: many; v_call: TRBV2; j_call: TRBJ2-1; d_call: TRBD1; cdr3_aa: CASSVDREGYNEQFF; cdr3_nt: TGTGCCAGCAGTGTAGACAGGGAAGGCTACAATGAGCAGTTCTTC
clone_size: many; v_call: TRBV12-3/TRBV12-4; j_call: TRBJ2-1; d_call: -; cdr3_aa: CASSLATGPSYNEQFF; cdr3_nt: TGTGCCAGCAGTTTAGCGACAGGACCATCCTACAATGAGCAGTTCTTC
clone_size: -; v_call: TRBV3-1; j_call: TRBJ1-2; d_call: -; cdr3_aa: CASSQDEGHYTF; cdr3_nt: TGTGCCAGCAGCCAAGATGAAGGGCACTACACCTTC
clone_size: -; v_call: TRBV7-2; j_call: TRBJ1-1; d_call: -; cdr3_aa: CASSLAGGGEAFF; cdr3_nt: TGTGCCAGCAGCTTAGCGGGGGGAGGAGAAGCTTTCTTT
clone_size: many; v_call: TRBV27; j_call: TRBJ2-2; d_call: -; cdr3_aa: CASSLSPRITGELFF; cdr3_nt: TGTGCCAGCAGTTTATCTCCACGGATCACCGGGGAGCTGTTTTTT
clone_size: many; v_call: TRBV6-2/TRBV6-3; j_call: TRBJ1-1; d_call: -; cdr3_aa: CASVTDALTEAFF; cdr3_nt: TGTGCCAGCGTGACGGATGCACTCACTGAAGCTTTCTTT
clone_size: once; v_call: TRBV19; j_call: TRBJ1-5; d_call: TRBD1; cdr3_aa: CASSIGRQGTASQHF; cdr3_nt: TGTGCCAGTAGTATAGGGCGACAGGGGACAGCGTCCCAGCATTTT
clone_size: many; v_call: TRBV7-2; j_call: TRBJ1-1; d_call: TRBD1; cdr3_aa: CASSSWVGQSAFF; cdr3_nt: TGTGCCAGCAGCTCCTGGGTGGGACAGTCTGCTTTCTTT
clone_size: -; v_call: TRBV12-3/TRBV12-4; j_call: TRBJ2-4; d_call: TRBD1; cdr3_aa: CASSGTDGLAKNIQYF; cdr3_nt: TGTGCCAGCAGCGGGACAGACGGCTTAGCCAAAAACATTCAGTACTTC